The 30 T cell receptor beta chains reported below all come from one sample, sequenced in a study of T cell repertoires in cytomegalovirus infection. TCRdb independently ran MiXCR on the reads; one entry per CDR3 protein. Among about 700,000 distinct CDR3 sequences, roughly 30% were seen once, and the ten largest hold 18%. The antigens these receptors bind are not known. The starting material was cultured PBMCs, obtained from culture after CMV antigen stimulation. These receptors all stem from a human donor in good health (CMV status not recorded). Some clones in this sample may be carry-over from other donors' samples.

The chain uses TRBV6-2 or TRBV6-3 and TRBJ2-2, with 13 bases fitting TRBD2. CDR1 is MNHEY, CDR2 SVGEGT, per germline. Trimming at V came to 6 bases and at J to 5 bases, leaving 9 bases not matched to a gene. The CDR3 runs 17 residues. The CDR3 DNA reads as TGTGCCAGCAGCCCCCTTCCGGGACTAGCGGGAACCGGGGAGCTGTTTTTT. It codes for CASSPLPGLAGTGELFF.

The chain links TRBV2 to TRBJ2-7; 8 bases are shared with TRBD2. Germline CDR1 is SNHLY and CDR2 is FYNNEI. The CDR3 length is 13 residues. The trim removed 3 bases at V and 5 bases at J, leaving 3 bases unmatched. CDR3 protein: CASSDAGGHEQYF. The DNA for the CDR3 is TGTGCCAGCAGTGATGCGGGGGGTCACGAGCAGTACTTC.

The chain couples TRBV15 to TRBJ1-4, with TRBD1 as a possible D gene (5 bases). The CDR3 extends over 16 amino acids. Germline V gives CDR1 LNHNV, CDR2 YYDKDF (reference sequence). Trimming left V 1 base short and J 0 bases short, with 9 bases between. DNA for the CDR3: TGTGCCACCAGCAGAGGACAGTCTGCAACTAATGAAAAACTGTTTTTT. Residues: CATSRGQSATNEKLFF.

This clonotype was counted many times. The chain uses TRBV7-2 and TRBJ1-3, with 10 positions matching TRBD1. The CDR3 is made up of 16 amino acids. J lost 2 bases, V lost 5 bases, and 6 bases had no gene match. CDR1 is SGHTA and CDR2 is FQGNSA in the germline V gene. CDR3 amino acids: CASSPDRGLAGNTIYF. In DNA, the CDR3 is TGTGCCAGCAGCCCTGACAGGGGGCTGGCTGGAAACACCATATATTTT.

This clonotype was counted at least ten times. The genes are TRBV7-9 and TRBJ2-7; TRBD1 matches 10 bases. Germline-derived CDR1 and CDR2 are SEHNR and FQNEAQ (reference sequence). The trim removed 5 bases at V and 2 bases at J, leaving 3 bases unmatched. CDR3 length: 14 residues. CDR3 nucleotide sequence: TGTGCCAGCAGCCACGGGACAGGGGCCTACGAGCAGTACTTC. It encodes CASSHGTGAYEQYF.

The gene calls are TRBV30 and TRBJ2-1, with 9 bases aligning to TRBD1. In germline, CDR1 is GTSNPN, CDR2 SVGIG (reference sequence). The CDR3 is 14 amino acids. J gave up 4 bases and V 4 bases, and 5 bases lay outside the gene matches. CDR3 sequence reads: CAWIPGQGYNEQFF. The CDR3 DNA reads as TGTGCCTGGATCCCGGGACAGGGTTACAATGAGCAGTTCTTC.

In this sample, this clonotype turned up once. The chain couples TRBV24-1 to TRBJ2-3; 8 positions agree with TRBD1. The CDR3 is 16 amino acids. Germline CDR1 KGHDR, CDR2 SFDVKD. The V gene end was trimmed by 4 bases and the J gene end by 2 bases; junction bases not matched to a gene: 7. The CDR3 is CATSDTGQDVTDTQYF. Written as DNA, the CDR3 is TGTGCCACCAGTGACACGGGACAGGATGTCACAGATACGCAGTATTTT.

The rearrangement joins TRBV20-1 to TRBJ2-7; the D gene is possibly TRBD2 (6 bases). CDR1 is DFQATT and CDR2 is SNEGSKA in the germline V gene (reference sequence). The CDR3 consists of 15 residues. V was trimmed by 3 bases and J by 0 bases, leaving 15 bases between them. CDR3 nucleotides: TGCAGTGCTAGTGGGGATAGCGGTCCCTCCTACGAGCAGTACTTC. The encoded protein is CSASGDSGPSYEQYF.

The sample holds one count of this clonotype. The chain joins TRBV28 to TRBJ2-3; 10 bases agree with TRBD2. Germline V gives CDR1 MDHEN, CDR2 SYDVKM. The CDR3 spans 14 residues. Trimming took 9 bases from V and 6 from J; bases not matched to a gene: 9. The CDR3 reads CASTSGGAGDTQYF. The CDR3 nucleotides are TGTGCCAGTACCAGCGGGGGGGCAGGGGATACGCAGTATTTT. Full variable domain (missing parts from reference TRBV28 and TRBJ2-3): DVKVTQSSRYLVKRTGEKVFLECVQDMDHENMFWYRQDPGLGLRLIYFSYDVKMKEKGDIPEGYSVSREKKERFSLILESASTNQTSMYLCASTSGGAGDTQYFGPGTRLTVL.

The V gene is TRBV7-6, the J gene TRBJ2-7; no definite D call. CDR1 is SGHVS and CDR2 is FNYEAQ in the germline V gene. Trimming left V 2 bases short and J 7 bases short, with 18 bases between. The CDR3 sequence is 15 residues long. This chain's CDR3 is CASSLSVRRSDEQYF. As DNA, the CDR3 is TGTGCCAGCAGCTTAAGTGTCAGGCGATCTGATGAGCAGTACTTC.

CDR3 in amino acids: CASSAGGGGGFTDTQYF. As DNA, the CDR3 is TGTGCCAGCAGTGCGGGGGGTGGTGGGGGGTTCACAGATACGCAGTATTTT. This sequence joins TRBV28 and TRBJ2-3; 8 positions agree with TRBD2. The CDR3 totals 17 residues. Germline CDR1 reads MDHEN; CDR2 reads SYDVKM. V was clipped by 5 bases and J by 2 bases; unmatched bases: 12. Full variable domain (rest looked up from reference TRBV28 and TRBJ2-3): DVKVTQSSRYLVKRTGEKVFLECVQDMDHENMFWYRQDPGLGLRLIYFSYDVKMKEKGDIPEGYSVSREKKERFSLILESASTNQTSMYLCASSAGGGGGFTDTQYFGPGTRLTVL.

This clonotype has a handful of counts. The chain employs TRBV4-1 and TRBJ1-1; D is uncertain. The V gene's germline CDR1 is MGHRA and CDR2 YSYEKL. Trimming removed 4 bases at V and 0 bases at J, with 15 bases between. This CDR3 is built from 16 residues. In DNA, the CDR3 is TGCGCCAGCAGCCCTAGGAAGTCGCAAGTGAACACTGAAGCTTTCTTT. It specifies CASSPRKSQVNTEAFF.

This clonotype was seen a handful of times. A read error may account for a junction end that differs from germline. The chain recombines TRBV19 with TRBJ2-3, with D unclear. Looked up from germline, CDR1 is LNHDA and CDR2 is SQIVND (reference sequence). The CDR3 is 14 amino acids. This chain's CDR3 is CASSGRRTTDAQYF. The CDR3 DNA is TGTGCCTCCTCCGGACGGAGAACCACAGATGCGCAGTATTTT.

This clonotype was recorded at least ten times. The V gene is TRBV7-2, the J gene TRBJ2-1; 13 positions agree with TRBD2. The CDR3 totals 16 residues. Germline V gene data show CDR1 as SGHTA and CDR2 as FQGNSA. Trimming cost V 4 bases and J 4 bases; bases outside gene matches: 4. The chain's CDR3 is CASSYATSGGYNEQFF. The CDR3 coding sequence is TGTGCCAGCAGCTACGCGACTAGCGGGGGGTACAATGAGCAGTTCTTC.

J is TRBJ1-4 and V is TRBV20-1; no firm D call. Germline V gene data show CDR1 as DFQATT and CDR2 as SNEGSKA (reference sequence). V lost 3 bases, J lost 4 bases, and 18 bases lay in between. This CDR3 has 16 residues. The CDR3: CSARPSVSRDNEKLFF. DNA for the CDR3: TGCAGTGCTAGGCCCTCCGTTTCGCGGGATAATGAAAAACTGTTTTTT.

This clonotype was seen a handful of times. The chain's CDR3 is CASRFGTSDTEAFF. The CDR3 coding sequence is TGTGCCAGCAGATTCGGGACATCGGACACTGAAGCTTTCTTT. The chain links TRBV3-1 to TRBJ1-1; the D gene is possibly TRBD1 (6 bases). Germline CDR1 is LGHDT and CDR2 is YNNKEL (reference sequence). V lost 6 bases and J lost 3, with 14 bases in between. There are 14 residues in the CDR3.

V gene TRBV29-1 combines with J gene TRBJ2-3; 12 nucleotides align to TRBD2. CDR1 and CDR2 (germline): SQVTM, ANQGSEA. CDR3 length: 15 residues. V dropped 8 bases and J dropped 3; count of bases not matched to a gene: 9. CDR3 residues: CSTRTSGVLTDTQYF. CDR3 bases: TGCAGCACCCGGACTAGCGGGGTTCTAACAGATACGCAGTATTTT.

This sequence joins TRBV15 and TRBJ1-2; no clear D. CDR1 and CDR2 (germline): LNHNV, YYDKDF (reference sequence). Trimming took off 0 bases at V and 6 bases at J, with 17 bases between the two ends. The CDR3 sequence is 16 residues long. The CDR3 is CATSRDLGRGGNGYTF. CDR3 DNA sequence: TGTGCCACCAGCAGAGATCTGGGTAGAGGAGGGAATGGCTACACCTTC.

The chain links TRBV4-2 to TRBJ1-5; perhaps TRBD1 as D (6 bases). Germline CDR1 is LGHNA and CDR2 is YNFKEQ. V was pared by 0 bases and J by 6 bases, with 18 bases between. The CDR3 loop spans 17 amino acids. The CDR3 region has the DNA TGTGCCAGCAGCCAAGACCCCGGCGACAGGCCGGGTCAGCCCCAGCATTTT. Its translation is CASSQDPGDRPGQPQHF.

This clonotype was found once. The genes are TRBV9 and TRBJ2-1; tentative D call: TRBD2 (5 bases). This CDR3 region has 16 residues. Trimming pared 0 bases from V and 7 bases from J, leaving 17 bases between. CDR1 is SGDLS and CDR2 is YYNGEE in the germline V gene. CDR3 sequence: CASSVGWERGRNEQFF. As DNA, the CDR3 is TGTGCCAGCAGCGTAGGATGGGAGAGAGGTAGGAATGAGCAGTTCTTC.

This clonotype was seen a handful of times. The V and J genes are TRBV7-2 and TRBJ1-6; 10 positions match TRBD1. CDR3 length: 14 residues. Germline V gives CDR1 SGHTA, CDR2 FQGNSA. V lost 6 bases and J lost 9; bases outside the gene matches: 5. The CDR3 region is CASRYRTGGSPLHF. The CDR3 DNA sequence: TGTGCCAGCAGATACAGGACAGGGGGTTCACCCCTCCACTTT.

This clonotype appeared a few times. The rearrangement uses TRBV6-2 or TRBV6-3 and TRBJ2-6; D gene ambiguous. This CDR3 region has 15 residues. Germline V gene lookup returns CDR1 MNHEY and CDR2 SVGEGT. Trimming pared 6 bases from V and 3 bases from J, leaving 12 bases between. The CDR3 reads CASSQVGLGANVLTF. As DNA, the CDR3 is TGTGCCAGCAGCCAAGTGGGTCTTGGGGCCAACGTCCTGACTTTC.

The V and J genes are TRBV6-6 and TRBJ2-3; no clear D. The CDR3 has 19 residues. The V gene lost 2 bases and the J gene lost 2 bases, with 23 bases spanning the gap. Germline V gene sequence: CDR1 MNHNY, CDR2 SVGAGI (reference sequence). Here the CDR3 reads CASSYAPPQAGEDTDTQYF. CDR3 in DNA: TGTGCCAGCAGTTACGCCCCTCCTCAGGCAGGTGAAGACACAGATACGCAGTATTTT.

This clonotype was seen a handful of times. The J gene is TRBJ2-1, the V gene TRBV6-2 or TRBV6-3, with a possible D match to TRBD2 (6 bases). Germline V gives CDR1 MNHEY, CDR2 SVGEGT. The CDR3 consists of 15 residues. Trimming removed 6 bases at V and 0 bases at J, with 12 bases between. The CDR3 bases are TGTGCCAGCAGGATTAGCGGACTCTCCTACAATGAGCAGTTCTTC. It encodes CASRISGLSYNEQFF.

This chain joins TRBV18 and TRBJ2-5; possible D gene TRBD1, 5 bases. Trimming cost V 4 bases and J 2 bases, with 11 bases left between them. CDR3 length: 14 residues. CDR1 and CDR2 from the germline V gene are KGHSH and LQKENI. CDR3 protein: CASSRLTEQETQYF. Written as DNA, the CDR3 is TGTGCCAGCTCACGACTGACAGAGCAAGAGACCCAGTACTTC.

This clonotype has a handful of counts. CDR3 coding DNA: TGTGCCAGCTCACCGGGACTAGCGGGAGTCGTGGCAGATACGCAGTATTTT. This encodes CASSPGLAGVVADTQYF. This sequence joins TRBV18 and TRBJ2-3, with 14 positions matching TRBD2. V dropped 3 bases and J dropped 4; count of bases not matched to a gene: 6. CDR3 length: 17 residues. From germline, CDR1 is KGHSH and CDR2 LQKENI.

This clonotype has just a few counts. J is TRBJ1-1 and V is TRBV4-2; 7 bases match TRBD1. Trimming took 1 base from V and 0 from J; bases not matched to a gene: 8. CDR1 and CDR2 (germline): LGHNA, YNFKEQ. This CDR3 contains 17 residues. CDR3 loop: CASSQGLGGGMNTEAFF. CDR3 nucleotides: TGTGCCAGCAGCCAAGGGCTAGGGGGCGGAATGAACACTGAAGCTTTCTTT.

Comment on this clonotype: The conserved final phenylalanine or tryptophan is absent from the CDR3, which likely points to a read error. The limits of the CDR3 on the DNA are not certain, so only TCRdb's listed CDR3 is given. The chain uses TRBV7-2 and TRBJ1-1. With termini counted, the CDR3 has 13 amino acids. The germline gives CDR1 SGHTA, CDR2 FQGNSA. This CDR3 is CASSLVGNTEAFG.

The sample holds a few counts of this clonotype. This chain joins TRBV6-2 or TRBV6-3 and TRBJ2-6, with a weak D call TRBD2 (5 bases). This CDR3 has 18 amino acids. Germline values: CDR1 MNHEY, CDR2 SVGEGT. V was pared by 0 bases and J by 4 bases, with 16 bases between. CDR3 in DNA: TGTGCCAGCAGTTACTCCGTTCTGGGGAGTGTAGGGGCCAACGTCCTGACTTTC. Its translation: CASSYSVLGSVGANVLTF.

At least ten counts were recorded for this clonotype. The V gene is TRBV7-8, the J gene TRBJ2-5, with TRBD2 identical over 7 bases. This CDR3 contains 15 residues. The J segment lost 4 bases and the V segment lost 3 bases, leaving 8 bases of the junction unmatched. Germline CDR1 reads SGHVS; CDR2 reads FQNEAQ. CDR3 nucleotides: TGTGCCAGCAGCTTTCGAAGGGAGGGTCGAGAGACCCAGTACTTC. Its protein product is CASSFRREGRETQYF.